This T cell receptor beta chain was recorded in a study of CD8+ T cells in alopecia areata (dated by TCRdb to 2017 to 2018). For the wider study: To study T cell clonal expansion in alopecia areata, the researchers applied high-throughput TCRbeta sequencing to both the C3H/HeJ mouse model and human patients. Human TCRbeta sequencing covered scalp tissue and sorted CD4+ and CD8+ peripheral blood T cells from patchy and totalis/universalis alopecia areata patients and healthy controls. Scalp clonality was compared across normal scalp (n=4), patchy alopecia areata scalp (n=8), and alopecia totalis/universalis scalp (n=8). RNA was obtained with the PAXgene miRNA kit for fixed scalp, the miRNeasy kit for PBMCs, and the RNeasy kit for mouse skin. TCRbeta CDR3 regions were amplified by immunoSEQ multiplex PCR using 35 Vbeta forward and 13 Jbeta reverse primers.

PBMCs were isolated by density centrifugation and stained for CD3, CD4 and CD8, and CD4+ and CD8+ T cells were sorted on a FACSAria. Scalp biopsies and blood samples were provided by unaffected controls. Results the study describes overall, beyond this receptor: TCR sequences shared between patients were less clear than in mice, possibly partly because of HLA diversity in the patient population. Unlike mouse skin, which is dominated by gammadelta T cells, normal human skin has resident alphabeta T cells that are also sequenced, and this complicates analysis of the scalp TCR repertoire. Compared with normal scalp, lesional scalp, particularly in alopecia totalis/universalis, had higher clonality and more expanded CD8+ clones, which suggests antigenic drive.

Per the germline V gene (reference sequence), LNHNV is the CDR1 and YYDKDF is the CDR2. V trim: 3 bases; J trim: 6 bases; unmatched bases: 5. The CDR3 has 13 amino acids, counting the end cysteine and phenylalanine. Kept here is only the CDR3 DNA, which spans 39 bases and is read in frame from base 1. With regard to this clone: Its specific antigen is unknown. It has no much larger one-base neighbor in the sample; base qualities were not kept.

The library was made by the immunoSEQ multiplex PCR assay. RNA was extracted from all samples and reverse transcribed into cDNA as template for TCR sequencing. SuperScript III was used to make first-strand cDNA, primed with a 2:1 mix of oligo-dT and random hexamers. A synthetic immune receptor repertoire was used to measure amplification bias, and any remaining bias was corrected computationally. In the original analysis: Raw reads were preprocessed for error removal, and CDR3 was defined according to IMGT conventions as running from the conserved cysteine to phenylalanine. Clonality was computed by normalizing Shannon entropy by log2 of the number of productive unique TCRs and subtracting the result from 1. Whether scalp clones were CD4 or CD8 was inferred by matching scalp TCRbeta sequences against CD4 and CD8 repertoires sorted from blood. TCRdb re-hosts the immuneACCESS table, in-frame sequences only. Its copies lack some clones; in the studies checked, an unresolved V gene accounts for under half of them, and the cause for the rest is not known. Clonal size and the V and J genes are those of that table, whereas D and trimming came from the DNA. For this sample the table gives around 190,000 clones, of which roughly 50% were detected only once. The top ten constitute roughly 5.3% of the sample.

The chain joins TRBV15 to TRBJ2-7, with TRBD1 identical over 7 junction bases. The source is a human donor in good health. The sequencing input was CD8+ T cells sorted from blood. At the DNA level, the sequence is TGTGCCACCAGCAGGACAGGGCAAGGCGAGCAGTACTTC. This encodes CATSRTGQGEQYF.